These 14 T cell receptor beta chains came from one sample sequenced in a study of blood T cell repertoires in COVID-19. Data came from immunoSEQ multiplex PCR; TCRdb stores just in-frame clones and leaves some out. The table has around 200,000 clones, about 88% seen once. Sequenced material: peripheral blood. All receptors derive from a man aged 35 to 55 with active or convalescent COVID-19.

V gene TRBV3-1 (or the pseudogene TRBV3-2) combines with J gene TRBJ1-2; TRBD1 aligns across 8 bases. The V gene end was trimmed by 3 bases and the J gene end by 4 bases; junction bases not matched to a gene: 4. Germline V CDR1 and CDR2: LGHDT, YNNKEL (reference sequence). The CDR3 runs 14 residues. DNA of the CDR3: TGTGCCAGCAGCCACGACAGGGGCCGCTATGGCTACACCTTC. Amino acids: CASSHDRGRYGYTF.

The chain recombines TRBV7-2 with TRBJ2-5; 8 bases are a match to TRBD2. The CDR3 contains 13 residues. The V and J ends lost 5 bases and 5 bases, in that order; junction bases with no gene match: 4. Germline V lookup: CDR1 SGHTA, CDR2 FQGNSA. The DNA for the CDR3 is TGTGCCAGCAGCGAGGGACTAGGGGAGACCCAGTACTTC. Amino acid sequence: CASSEGLGETQYF. Together with reference TRBV7-2 and TRBJ2-5, the CDR3 gives the full variable domain: GAGVSQSPSNKVTEKGKDVELRCDPISGHTALYWYRQSLGQGLEFLIYFQGNSAPDKSGLPSDRFSAERTGGSVSTLTIQRTQQEDSAVYLCASSEGLGETQYFGPGTRLLVL.

The V call is TRBV3-1 (or the pseudogene TRBV3-2), the J call TRBJ1-2; 7 positions match TRBD1. In germline, CDR1 is LGHDT, CDR2 YNNKEL (reference sequence). Germline trimming cut 5 bases from V and 7 bases from J; bases unmatched to any gene: 7. The length of the CDR3 is 13 residues. The CDR3 spells CASSEGQRFGYTF. The CDR3 DNA reads as TGTGCCAGCAGCGAGGGACAGCGTTTTGGCTACACCTTC.

The CDR3 here is CAWSALTGYEQYF. The CDR3 DNA reads as TGTGCCTGGAGTGCTTTGACGGGGTACGAGCAGTACTTC. The chain links TRBV30 to TRBJ2-7, with D maybe TRBD2 (5 bases). The CDR3 has 13 amino acids. The ends were cut back, 1 base at V and 4 bases at J, with 11 bases in the middle. CDR1 is GTSNPN and CDR2 is SVGIG in the germline V gene (reference sequence).

The chain has TRBV19 and TRBJ2-1; D is uncertain. The V and J ends lost 3 bases and 0 bases respectively, with 15 bases between them. The CDR3 length is 17 residues. Germline CDR1 reads LNHDA; CDR2 reads SQIVND (reference sequence). CDR3 in DNA: TGTGCCAGTAGTATCTTGACGGTTTCTAGCTCCTACAATGAGCAGTTCTTC. It encodes CASSILTVSSSYNEQFF.

For the CDR3, the DNA is TGTGCCAGTAGTACTCAGCGACTAGCTCTCTCCTACGAGCAGTACTTC. Translation: CASSTQRLALSYEQYF. The chain carries TRBV19 and TRBJ2-7; 7 bases map to TRBD2. This CDR3 comprises 16 residues. Germline CDR1 and CDR2: LNHDA and SQIVND (reference sequence). The J segment lost 0 bases and the V segment lost 4 bases, leaving 9 bases of the junction unmatched.

The CDR3 loop reads CASRRANEQFF. CDR3 coding DNA: TGTGCCAGCAGACGCGCCAATGAGCAGTTCTTC. The chain couples TRBV6-5 to TRBJ2-1; D is uncertain. The CDR3 covers 11 residues. V lost 6 bases and J lost 6, with 6 bases in between. Germline lookup yields CDR1 MNHEY and CDR2 SVGAGI.

This clone was counted only a few times. The chain is built from TRBV18 and TRBJ2-3; TRBD1 matches 10 bases. CDR3 length: 15 residues. Trimming at V came to 6 bases and at J to 6 bases, leaving 9 bases not matched to a gene. Germline V gene lookup returns CDR1 KGHSH and CDR2 LQKENI. The CDR3 spells CASSPGTGAADTQYF. CDR3 DNA: TGTGCCAGCTCCCCCGGGACAGGGGCCGCTGATACGCAGTATTTT.

The chain employs TRBV4-1 and TRBJ1-2; a possible D gene is TRBD1 (5 bases). Germline CDR1 MGHRA, CDR2 YSYEKL. This CDR3 is built from 13 residues. Trimming removed 6 bases at V and 4 bases at J, with 12 bases between. In DNA form, the CDR3 reads TGCGCCAGCAGGCCGACAGTTTCCTATGGCTACACCTTC. Translation: CASRPTVSYGYTF.

The chain uses TRBV5-1 and TRBJ2-1; 16 bases line up with TRBD2. V was pared by 6 bases and J by 1 base, with 7 bases of the junction left unmatched. Germline lookup yields CDR1 SGHRS and CDR2 YFSETQ. The CDR3 totals 18 residues. The CDR3 here is CASTSGTSGGASYNEQFF. The CDR3 DNA reads TGCGCCAGCACCTCCGGGACTAGCGGGGGGGCTTCCTACAATGAGCAGTTCTTC.

The chain carries TRBV5-1 and TRBJ1-1; 8 bases fit TRBD1. The trim removed 1 base at V and 4 bases at J, leaving 18 bases unmatched. Germline V gene sequence: CDR1 SGHRS, CDR2 YFSETQ. The CDR3 has 19 residues. CDR3 loop: CASSLMSPTENRGGTEAFF. In nucleotides, the CDR3 is TGCGCCAGCAGCTTGATGTCCCCTACTGAAAACAGGGGGGGCACTGAAGCTTTCTTT.

This clone was picked up one time. This chain uses TRBV18 with TRBJ1-4; the D is unclear. The CDR3 totals 13 residues. The germline gives CDR1 KGHSH, CDR2 LQKENI. The V end was cut by 2 bases, the J end by 5 bases, with 6 bases between. CDR3 coding DNA: TGTGCCAGCTCACCAACCCAGAATGAAAAACTGTTTTTT. Protein: CASSPTQNEKLFF.

This clone was seen a few times. The chain links TRBV7-2 to TRBJ2-1; tentative D call: TRBD2 (5 bases). This CDR3 is 16 amino acids long. Trimming shortened V by 4 bases and J by 2 bases, and 15 bases separated the two germline ends. Germline values: CDR1 SGHTA, CDR2 FQGNSA. CDR3 sequence: CASSSQRAGTYNEQFF. CDR3 coding DNA: TGTGCCAGCAGCTCGCAAAGGGCGGGCACCTACAATGAGCAGTTCTTC.

The genes are TRBV18 and TRBJ1-1; 7 positions match TRBD1. The V and J ends lost 4 bases and 3 bases, in that order; junction bases with no gene match: 5. The CDR3 has 14 amino acids. Per germline, CDR1 KGHSH and CDR2 LQKENI. The CDR3 DNA sequence: TGTGCCAGCTCACGAAGCAGGGGGGACACTGAAGCTTTCTTT. Protein product: CASSRSRGDTEAFF.